One sample yielded the 20 T cell receptor beta chains listed below, sequenced in a study of T cells in localized non-small cell lung cancer. Sequenced by immunoSEQ multiplex PCR; TCRdb stores in-frame clones only, minus some. The profile shows roughly 90,000 clones, approximately 91% of them singletons. Sequences were derived from PBMCs, sampled before any cancer treatment. These TCRs come from a woman aged 35 to 69 with stage II squamous cell lung carcinoma.

The chain couples TRBV11-2 to TRBJ2-7; no reliable D call. The CDR3 extends over 15 amino acids. Germline loops: CDR1 SGHAT, CDR2 FQNNGV. Trimming shortened V by 2 bases and J by 2 bases, and 13 bases separated the two germline ends. CDR3 bases: TGTGCCAGCAGCTTATTAACCAGTCGACCCTACGAGCAGTACTTC. Its translation is CASSLLTSRPYEQYF.

The chain uses TRBV18 and TRBJ2-1, with a possible D match to TRBD1 (6 bases). V lost 6 bases, J lost 3 bases, and 9 bases lay in between. CDR1 KGHSH and CDR2 LQKENI come from the germline V gene. The CDR3 consists of 13 residues. CDR3 nucleotide sequence: TGTGCCAGCTCGCCGGACAGCTACAATGAGCAGTTCTTC. It specifies CASSPDSYNEQFF.

The V gene is TRBV6-5, the J gene TRBJ2-1; 7 bases fit TRBD2. Germline CDR1 is MNHEY and CDR2 is SVGAGI. CDR3 length: 15 amino acids. Trimming removed 6 bases from V and 6 bases from J; junction bases left unmatched: 11. The CDR3 nucleotides read TGTGCCAGCAGCCCCCGGGCGGGGGTTGTCAATGAGCAGTTCTTC. Encoded protein: CASSPRAGVVNEQFF.

The chain is built from TRBV21-1 and TRBJ1-1. TRBV21-1 is labeled a pseudogene. CDR3 length: 11 residues. The CDR3 DNA sequence: TGTGCCAGCCGCAATAACACTGAAGCTTTCTTT. Translated: CASRNNTEAFF.

The chain links TRBV29-1 to TRBJ1-2; TRBD1 agrees at 7 bases. Germline values: CDR1 SQVTM, CDR2 ANQGSEA. The junction had 6 bases not matched to a gene; V was cut back by 5 bases and J by 6 bases. This CDR3 spans 12 amino acids. CDR3 amino acids: CSVYRGVDGYTF. In nucleotides, the CDR3 is TGCAGCGTTTACAGGGGAGTAGATGGCTACACCTTC.

V is TRBV9 and J is TRBJ2-5, with D possibly called TRBD1 or TRBD2 (5 bases each). The CDR3 is 15 residues long. Germline CDR1 reads SGDLS; CDR2 reads YYNGEE. Trimming pared 1 base from V and 1 base from J, leaving 11 bases between. CDR3 bases: TGTGCCAGCAGCGTATCCGCAGGGACCCAAGAGACCCAGTACTTC. It translates to CASSVSAGTQETQYF.

This clone came up once. This chain links TRBV10-2 with TRBJ2-3; D gene uncertain. Germline lookup yields CDR1 WSHSY and CDR2 SAAADI. The CDR3 runs to 14 residues. The V gene lost 0 bases and the J gene lost 4 bases, with 8 bases spanning the gap. CDR3 sequence (DNA): TGCGCCAGCAGTGAGTCCCGCGTTTCAGATACGCAGTATTTT. The encoded protein is CASSESRVSDTQYF.

J is TRBJ2-7 and V is TRBV10-2, with a possible D match to TRBD1 (5 bases). V gave up 6 bases and J gave up 0 bases, with 15 bases separating them. CDR1 and CDR2 from the germline V gene are WSHSY and SAAADI. This CDR3 contains 15 residues. In DNA, the CDR3 is TGCGCCAGCAGCGGAGTACTGACAGCCTCCTACGAGCAGTACTTC. Translating gives CASSGVLTASYEQYF.

The chain uses TRBV14 and TRBJ2-6; the D gene is possibly TRBD1 (5 bases). The CDR3 extends over 15 amino acids. Per the germline V gene, CDR1 is SGHDN and CDR2 is FVKESK. V lost 3 bases and J 4 bases, leaving 10 bases between the germline ends. The CDR3 DNA sequence: TGTGCCAGCAGCCACGAACAGGCCGGGGCCAACGTCCTGACTTTC. This gives the protein CASSHEQAGANVLTF. The whole variable domain, filled in from reference TRBV14 and TRBJ2-6, reads EAGVTQFPSHSVIEKGQTVTLRCDPISGHDNLYWYRRVMGKEIKFLLHFVKESKQDESGMPNNRFLAERTGGTYSTLKVQPAELEDSGVYFCASSHEQAGANVLTFGAGSRLTVL.

J is TRBJ2-3 and V is TRBV6-5; maybe TRBD1 (6 bases). This CDR3 comprises 14 residues. Germline lookup yields CDR1 MNHEY and CDR2 SVGAGI. V was cut by 6 bases and J by 5 bases, with 15 bases left in between. CDR3 nucleotide sequence: TGTGCCAGCAGACCCCAGGGGCGGCAAGATACGCAGTATTTT. This translates into CASRPQGRQDTQYF.

This clone has just a few counts. This sequence joins TRBV7-8 and TRBJ1-1; maybe TRBD1 (5 bases). The CDR3 spans 14 residues. V was shortened by 3 bases and J by 4 bases, with 12 bases between the two germline ends. Germline CDR1 is SGHVS and CDR2 is FQNEAQ. The CDR3 loop is CASSFGTRGTEAFF. In nucleotides, the CDR3 is TGTGCCAGCAGCTTCGGGACGCGGGGCACTGAAGCTTTCTTT.

There are a few counts of this clone. The chain uses TRBV19 and TRBJ1-3, with D uncertain. V lost 4 bases and J 0 bases, leaving 13 bases between the germline ends. The CDR3 is 16 amino acids. CDR1 is LNHDA and CDR2 is SQIVND in the germline V gene (reference sequence). The CDR3 loop is CASSNFQALSGNTIYF. DNA for the CDR3: TGTGCCAGTAGTAATTTTCAAGCCCTCTCTGGAAACACCATATATTTT.

V gene TRBV6-5 combines with J gene TRBJ2-1; 7 nucleotides match TRBD2. Per germline, CDR1 MNHEY and CDR2 SVGAGI. V was clipped by 6 bases and J by 6 bases; unmatched bases: 5. There are 13 residues in the CDR3. The DNA of the CDR3 is TGTGCCAGCAGAAAAACTAGCGTCAATGAGCAGTTCTTC. This encodes CASRKTSVNEQFF.

This sequence joins TRBV28 and TRBJ2-7; D may correspond to TRBD1 or TRBD2 (5 bases each). V lost 6 bases, J lost 9 bases, and 18 bases lay in between. Germline assignment: CDR1 MDHEN and CDR2 SYDVKM. This CDR3 spans 13 amino acids. CDR3: CASSPRDATVQYF. CDR3 nucleotide sequence: TGTGCCAGCAGCCCCCGGGACGCCACAGTGCAGTACTTC.

This chain joins TRBV19 and TRBJ1-3, with 9 bases that match TRBD1. Looked up from germline, CDR1 is LNHDA and CDR2 is SQIVND (reference sequence). The trim removed 3 bases at V and 2 bases at J, leaving 2 bases unmatched. CDR3 length: 15 residues. The DNA for the CDR3 is TGTGCCAGTAGTATTGGGACAGGGACTGGAAACACCATATATTTT. This gives the protein CASSIGTGTGNTIYF. Full variable domain (outside the CDR3, taken from reference TRBV19 and TRBJ1-3): DGGITQSPKYLFRKEGQNVTLSCEQNLNHDAMYWYRQDPGQGLRLIYYSQIVNDFQKGDIAEGYSVSREKKESFPLTVTSAQKNPTAFYLCASSIGTGTGNTIYFGEGSWLTVV.

The chain carries TRBV19 and TRBJ1-6, with 8 bases identical to TRBD1. The V segment lost 0 bases and the J segment 10 bases; nucleotides outside the gene matches: 14. The germline V gene has CDR1 LNHDA and CDR2 SQIVND (reference sequence). The length of the CDR3 is 18 residues. CDR3 residues: CASSIDMSGTGGGSPLHF. The CDR3 DNA reads as TGTGCCAGTAGTATAGATATGTCCGGGACAGGAGGGGGGTCACCCCTCCACTTT.

The rearrangement links TRBV5-4 to TRBJ1-4, with D possibly TRBD1 on 5 matching bases. This CDR3 spans 14 amino acids. Germline V gene sequence: CDR1 SGHNT, CDR2 YYREEE (reference sequence). The germline V and J ends were trimmed by 4 bases and 2 bases, with 9 bases remaining between them. Written as DNA, the CDR3 is TGTGCCAGCAGCCAGGGCGGGACTAATGAAAAACTGTTTTTT. This sequence encodes CASSQGGTNEKLFF.

This clone was counted a single time. V and J are TRBV7-9 and TRBJ2-7; D uncertain. The germline V and J ends were trimmed by 4 bases and 3 bases, with 13 bases remaining between them. Germline V lookup: CDR1 SEHNR, CDR2 FQNEAQ (reference sequence). The CDR3 has 14 residues. For the CDR3, the DNA is TGTGCCAGCAGCTCCTACAAGACCAGCTACGAGCAGTACTTC. It yields the protein CASSSYKTSYEQYF.

The V call is TRBV11-2, the J call TRBJ2-4; D is undetermined. In germline, CDR1 is SGHAT, CDR2 FQNNGV. The CDR3 spans 12 residues. The ends were cut back, 0 bases at V and 7 bases at J, with 4 bases in the middle. The CDR3 loop reads CASSLDPNIQYF. The CDR3 DNA follows: TGTGCCAGCAGCTTAGATCCCAACATTCAGTACTTC.

This clone was picked up a small number of times. V and J are TRBV5-1 and TRBJ2-4, with 10 nucleotides matching TRBD2. V trimming: 4 bases; J trimming: 4 bases; junction bases outside the gene matches: 5. Germline V CDR1 and CDR2: SGHRS, YFSETQ. The length of the CDR3 is 15 residues. The CDR3 nucleotides read TGCGCCAGCAGCGACGGGACTAGCGATAAAAACATTCAGTACTTC. This encodes CASSDGTSDKNIQYF.